These 27 T cell receptor beta chains originate from one sample sequenced in a study of T cells in localized non-small cell lung cancer. The method was immunoSEQ multiplex PCR; TCRdb's version includes in-frame clones alone and lacks a portion of them. This table has about 33,000 clones, roughly nine tenths appearing once. The starting material was peripheral blood, obtained before any cancer treatment. These receptors all stem from an older female donor with stage I lung adenocarcinoma.

The chain carries TRBV28 and TRBJ1-5, with 8 positions matching TRBD1. Germline assignment: CDR1 MDHEN and CDR2 SYDVKM. The CDR3 covers 16 residues. The J segment lost 2 bases and the V segment lost 8 bases, leaving 11 bases of the junction unmatched. The CDR3 DNA is TGTGCCAGCGCTGAGGCAGGGGGCTCGGGCAATCAGCCCCAGCATTTT. Translation: CASAEAGGSGNQPQHF.

A few counts support this clone. The chain is built from TRBV4-2 and TRBJ1-1; the D gene is possibly TRBD1 (6 bases). The CDR3 length is 12 residues. Germline V lookup: CDR1 LGHNA, CDR2 YNFKEQ. Trimming pared 1 base from V and 14 bases from J, leaving 14 bases between. CDR3 amino acids: CASSQVTGEDFF. CDR3 DNA sequence: TGTGCCAGCAGCCAAGTGACAGGAGAGGACTTCTTT.

The rearrangement joins TRBV11-3 to TRBJ2-3, with a possible D match to TRBD1 (6 bases). CDR1 SGHNT and CDR2 YENEEA come from the germline V gene. V dropped 5 bases and J dropped 1 base, with 16 bases sitting between them. The CDR3 sequence is 16 residues long. CDR3 sequence (DNA): TGTGCCAGCAGCCAGAGTGGGGGCGCAGGCACAGATACGCAGTATTTT. This encodes CASSQSGGAGTDTQYF.

This chain links TRBV15 with TRBJ1-1; tentative D call: TRBD1 (5 bases). Trimming took off 0 bases at V and 5 bases at J, with 13 bases between the two ends. Germline V gene sequence: CDR1 LNHNV, CDR2 YYDKDF (reference sequence). CDR3 length: 15 residues. The CDR3 spells CATSREAGDWTEAFF. CDR3 in DNA: TGTGCCACCAGCAGAGAGGCGGGGGACTGGACTGAAGCTTTCTTT.

J is TRBJ2-1 and V is TRBV28; no definite D call. This CDR3 has 13 residues. The V end was cut by 5 bases, the J end by 2 bases, with 7 bases between. Looked up from germline, CDR1 is MDHEN and CDR2 is SYDVKM. CDR3 residues: CASSPRTYNEQFF. The CDR3 region has the DNA TGTGCCAGCAGTCCCAGAACCTACAATGAGCAGTTCTTC.

This CDR3 is CASSPGQGRFYGYTF. The CDR3 DNA is TGTGCCAGCAGTCCCGGACAGGGAAGATTCTATGGCTACACCTTC. The rearrangement links TRBV2 to TRBJ1-2; TRBD1 aligns across 8 bases. The V and J ends lost 5 bases and 4 bases, in that order; junction bases with no gene match: 9. There are 15 residues in the CDR3. CDR1 and CDR2 (germline): SNHLY, FYNNEI.

This clone was counted only a few times. This chain connects TRBV19 to TRBJ1-5, with D unclear. The CDR3 is 12 residues long. V lost 0 bases, J lost 7 bases, and 4 bases lay in between. Germline-derived CDR1 and CDR2 are LNHDA and SQIVND (reference sequence). CDR3 amino acids: CASSIDEQPQHF. DNA for the CDR3: TGTGCCAGTAGTATAGACGAACAGCCCCAGCATTTT.

The CDR3 spells CASSRNLAPRRTDTQYF. The CDR3 DNA is TGTGCCAGCAGCCGAAACCTAGCGCCCCGTCGGACAGATACGCAGTATTTT. The V gene is TRBV7-8, the J gene TRBJ2-3, with D perhaps TRBD2 (6 bases). Trimming pared 5 bases from V and 3 bases from J, leaving 21 bases between. CDR3 length: 17 amino acids. The germline gives CDR1 SGHVS, CDR2 FQNEAQ.

The chain links TRBV7-2 to TRBJ1-1, with D hard to call. The V end lost 2 bases, the J end lost 2 bases, and 3 bases lay between the germline ends. The V gene's germline CDR1 is SGHTA and CDR2 FQGNSA. This CDR3 spans 12 amino acids. The CDR3 region has the DNA TGTGCCAGCAGCTTAATAAACACTGAAGCTTTCTTT. Encoded protein: CASSLINTEAFF.

The rearrangement joins TRBV6-5 to TRBJ2-4; no clear D. The CDR3 spans 13 residues. With 5 bases removed from V and 2 bases from J, the gap between germline ends came to 7 bases. Per germline, CDR1 MNHEY and CDR2 SVGAGI. CDR3 DNA: TGTGCCAGCAGTAAGGGTTCCAAAAACATTCAGTACTTC. This encodes CASSKGSKNIQYF.

The chain combines TRBV5-4 with TRBJ2-5, with 9 positions matching TRBD1. J lost 5 bases, V lost 6 bases, and 8 bases had no gene match. CDR3 size: 14 residues. Germline V gives CDR1 SGHNT, CDR2 YYREEE (reference sequence). CDR3 protein: CASTRDRAGETQYF. In nucleotides, the CDR3 is TGTGCCAGCACCAGGGACAGGGCGGGGGAGACCCAGTACTTC.

Within the sample, this clone is medium-sized. This rearrangement joins TRBV15 to TRBJ1-2; D uncertain. Germline V CDR1 and CDR2: LNHNV, YYDKDF (reference sequence). This CDR3 has 16 amino acids. The V gene lost 1 base and the J gene lost 2 bases, with 14 bases spanning the gap. DNA for the CDR3: TGTGCCACCAGCAGAGTGATACGGGTCGACAACTATGGCTACACCTTC. It encodes CATSRVIRVDNYGYTF. The full variable domain, completed using reference TRBV15 and TRBJ1-2, is DAMVIQNPRYQVTQFGKPVTLSCSQTLNHNVMYWYQQKSSQAPKLLFHYYDKDFNNEADTPDNFQSRRPNTSFCFLDIRSPGLGDTAMYLCATSRVIRVDNYGYTFGSGTRLTVV.

V usage is TRBV6-1 and J usage is TRBJ2-7; D unresolved. Germline V gives CDR1 MNHNS, CDR2 SASEGT. The germline V and J ends were trimmed by 2 bases and 6 bases, with 11 bases remaining between them. CDR3 length: 13 residues. In DNA, the CDR3 is TGTGCCAGCAGTGAAAGAAATATCGGCGAGCAGTACGTC. Amino acid sequence: CASSERNIGEQYV.

The gene calls are TRBV15 and TRBJ2-5, with D unclear. This CDR3 has 14 residues. Per the germline V gene, CDR1 is LNHNV and CDR2 is YYDKDF (reference sequence). Trimming took 0 bases from V and 1 from J, leaving 6 bases between them. CDR3 DNA: TGTGCCACCAGCAGAGATATGCTCCAAGAGACCCAGTACTTC. Translating gives CATSRDMLQETQYF.

In this sample, this clone turned up once. The gene calls are TRBV7-3 and TRBJ1-1, with D unresolved. The germline gives CDR1 SGHTA, CDR2 FQGTGA. The CDR3 contains 14 residues. Trimming shortened V by 2 bases and J by 3 bases, and 10 bases separated the two germline ends. For the CDR3, the DNA is TGTGCCAGCAGCTTACACGGGTGGGACACTGAAGCTTTCTTT. It is translated as CASSLHGWDTEAFF.

The V gene is TRBV6-6, the J gene TRBJ1-1; D is uncertain. Germline CDR1 MNHNY, CDR2 SVGAGI (reference sequence). This CDR3 spans 15 amino acids. V was pared by 6 bases and J by 5 bases, with 19 bases between. The CDR3 DNA reads TGTGCCAGCAGCCCCGCTTCCGGGCAGCGGACTGAAGCTTTCTTT. This sequence encodes CASSPASGQRTEAFF.

The chain couples TRBV7-9 to TRBJ2-1, with 9 positions matching TRBD1. Germline CDR1 and CDR2: SEHNR and FQNEAQ (reference sequence). J lost 9 bases, V lost 6 bases, and 9 bases had no gene match. This CDR3 spans 14 amino acids. The CDR3 spells CASSRGTGWGEQFF. CDR3 bases: TGTGCCAGCAGTCGAGGGACAGGGTGGGGTGAGCAGTTCTTC.

This clone was seen only once. The rearrangement uses TRBV5-1 and TRBJ1-2; TRBD1 is a possible D gene (5 bases). Germline V gene data show CDR1 as SGHRS and CDR2 as YFSETQ. The germline V and J ends were trimmed by 0 bases and 2 bases, with 14 bases remaining between them. The CDR3 is made up of 16 amino acids. DNA of the CDR3: TGCGCCAGCAGCTTGGTGGCGGGACGGGGAAACTATGGCTACACCTTC. It translates to CASSLVAGRGNYGYTF.

V gene TRBV7-2 combines with J gene TRBJ1-1; D is uncertain. Trimming shortened V by 4 bases and J by 11 bases, and 11 bases separated the two germline ends. Germline V gives CDR1 SGHTA, CDR2 FQGNSA. The CDR3 spans 11 residues. CDR3 in amino acids: CASSSTPSAFF. CDR3 sequence (DNA): TGTGCCAGCAGCTCTACCCCGTCGGCTTTCTTT.

The chain couples TRBV7-9 to TRBJ1-3, with D unresolved. Trimming removed 4 bases from V and 4 bases from J, with 14 bases in between. Germline CDR1 and CDR2: SEHNR and FQNEAQ (reference sequence). The CDR3 sequence is 15 residues long. In DNA, the CDR3 is TGTGCCAGCAGCTACGGTGGAACTTTCGGAAACACCATATATTTT. The encoded protein is CASSYGGTFGNTIYF.

The chain joins TRBV7-9 to TRBJ2-3; D perhaps matches TRBD2 (6 bases). Germline CDR1 reads SEHNR; CDR2 reads FQNEAQ (reference sequence). The CDR3 length is 15 residues. With 5 bases removed from V and 2 bases from J, the gap between germline ends came to 14 bases. DNA of the CDR3: TGTGCCAGCAGCAGGACCTGGGACTTCACAGATACGCAGTATTTT. Its protein product is CASSRTWDFTDTQYF. The whole variable domain, remainder taken from reference TRBV7-9 and TRBJ2-3, is DTGVSQNPRHKITKRGQNVTFRCDPISEHNRLYWYRQTLGQGPEFLTYFQNEAQLEKSRLLSDRFSAERPKGSFSTLEIQRTEQGDSAMYLCASSRTWDFTDTQYFGPGTRLTVL.

This clone was seen just once. This chain links TRBV5-1 with TRBJ1-2, with 9 bases aligning to TRBD1. This CDR3 has 15 residues. V lost 0 bases, J lost 2 bases, and 2 bases stayed unmatched. Germline V gene sequence: CDR1 SGHRS, CDR2 YFSETQ. The CDR3 region is CASSLDGQGNYGYTF. CDR3 in DNA: TGCGCCAGCAGCTTGGATGGACAGGGGAACTATGGCTACACCTTC.

The chain uses TRBV19 and TRBJ1-1; D gene uncertain. Per germline, CDR1 LNHDA and CDR2 SQIVND (reference sequence). With 5 bases removed from V and 1 base from J, the gap between germline ends came to 14 bases. The CDR3 spans 15 residues. The CDR3 is CASSANLVPNTEAFF. Written as DNA, the CDR3 is TGTGCCAGTAGTGCCAACCTGGTTCCGAACACTGAAGCTTTCTTT. The variable domain in full, completed from reference TRBV19 and TRBJ1-1, reads DGGITQSPKYLFRKEGQNVTLSCEQNLNHDAMYWYRQDPGQGLRLIYYSQIVNDFQKGDIAEGYSVSREKKESFPLTVTSAQKNPTAFYLCASSANLVPNTEAFFGQGTRLTVV.

This chain joins TRBV19 and TRBJ1-5; 7 bases are shared with TRBD1. V lost 3 bases and J lost 0; bases outside the gene matches: 8. The CDR3 consists of 17 residues. Per germline, CDR1 LNHDA and CDR2 SQIVND (reference sequence). The CDR3 region is CASSIASGTDSNQPQHF. The CDR3 DNA reads TGTGCCAGTAGTATCGCCTCCGGGACAGATAGCAATCAGCCCCAGCATTTT. Supplemented by reference TRBV19 and TRBJ1-5, the full variable domain reads DGGITQSPKYLFRKEGQNVTLSCEQNLNHDAMYWYRQDPGQGLRLIYYSQIVNDFQKGDIAEGYSVSREKKESFPLTVTSAQKNPTAFYLCASSIASGTDSNQPQHFGDGTRLSIL.

This clone was recorded once. The rearrangement uses TRBV28 and TRBJ2-7; the D gene is possibly TRBD2 (6 bases). This CDR3 comprises 13 residues. Trimming pared 3 bases from V and 7 bases from J, leaving 13 bases between. CDR1 and CDR2 from the germline V gene are MDHEN and SYDVKM. CDR3 region: CASSFGGLREQYV. The CDR3 nucleotides are TGTGCCAGCAGTTTCGGAGGACTACGAGAGCAGTACGTC.

This clone was counted a single time. The chain uses TRBV5-8 and TRBJ2-7; the match to TRBD1 covers 7 bases. The CDR3 extends over 14 amino acids. V shed 0 bases and J 2 bases; nucleotides not matched to a gene: 2. Germline V CDR1 and CDR2: SGHTS, YDEGEE. DNA of the CDR3: TGTGCCAGCAGCTTGGCGGGACAGACCTACGAGCAGTACTTC. Amino acid sequence: CASSLAGQTYEQYF.

The rearrangement links TRBV27 to TRBJ2-7; D is possibly TRBD1 or TRBD2 (6 bases each). Germline CDR1 and CDR2: MNHEY and SMNVEV (reference sequence). CDR3 length: 16 amino acids. Between the trimmed V and J ends, which lost 3 bases and 3 bases, there was a span of 18 bases. As DNA, the CDR3 is TGTGCCAGCAGTTTGTCGTCTGGGGGGCCTTTCTACGAGCAGTACGTC. This gives the protein CASSLSSGGPFYEQYV.